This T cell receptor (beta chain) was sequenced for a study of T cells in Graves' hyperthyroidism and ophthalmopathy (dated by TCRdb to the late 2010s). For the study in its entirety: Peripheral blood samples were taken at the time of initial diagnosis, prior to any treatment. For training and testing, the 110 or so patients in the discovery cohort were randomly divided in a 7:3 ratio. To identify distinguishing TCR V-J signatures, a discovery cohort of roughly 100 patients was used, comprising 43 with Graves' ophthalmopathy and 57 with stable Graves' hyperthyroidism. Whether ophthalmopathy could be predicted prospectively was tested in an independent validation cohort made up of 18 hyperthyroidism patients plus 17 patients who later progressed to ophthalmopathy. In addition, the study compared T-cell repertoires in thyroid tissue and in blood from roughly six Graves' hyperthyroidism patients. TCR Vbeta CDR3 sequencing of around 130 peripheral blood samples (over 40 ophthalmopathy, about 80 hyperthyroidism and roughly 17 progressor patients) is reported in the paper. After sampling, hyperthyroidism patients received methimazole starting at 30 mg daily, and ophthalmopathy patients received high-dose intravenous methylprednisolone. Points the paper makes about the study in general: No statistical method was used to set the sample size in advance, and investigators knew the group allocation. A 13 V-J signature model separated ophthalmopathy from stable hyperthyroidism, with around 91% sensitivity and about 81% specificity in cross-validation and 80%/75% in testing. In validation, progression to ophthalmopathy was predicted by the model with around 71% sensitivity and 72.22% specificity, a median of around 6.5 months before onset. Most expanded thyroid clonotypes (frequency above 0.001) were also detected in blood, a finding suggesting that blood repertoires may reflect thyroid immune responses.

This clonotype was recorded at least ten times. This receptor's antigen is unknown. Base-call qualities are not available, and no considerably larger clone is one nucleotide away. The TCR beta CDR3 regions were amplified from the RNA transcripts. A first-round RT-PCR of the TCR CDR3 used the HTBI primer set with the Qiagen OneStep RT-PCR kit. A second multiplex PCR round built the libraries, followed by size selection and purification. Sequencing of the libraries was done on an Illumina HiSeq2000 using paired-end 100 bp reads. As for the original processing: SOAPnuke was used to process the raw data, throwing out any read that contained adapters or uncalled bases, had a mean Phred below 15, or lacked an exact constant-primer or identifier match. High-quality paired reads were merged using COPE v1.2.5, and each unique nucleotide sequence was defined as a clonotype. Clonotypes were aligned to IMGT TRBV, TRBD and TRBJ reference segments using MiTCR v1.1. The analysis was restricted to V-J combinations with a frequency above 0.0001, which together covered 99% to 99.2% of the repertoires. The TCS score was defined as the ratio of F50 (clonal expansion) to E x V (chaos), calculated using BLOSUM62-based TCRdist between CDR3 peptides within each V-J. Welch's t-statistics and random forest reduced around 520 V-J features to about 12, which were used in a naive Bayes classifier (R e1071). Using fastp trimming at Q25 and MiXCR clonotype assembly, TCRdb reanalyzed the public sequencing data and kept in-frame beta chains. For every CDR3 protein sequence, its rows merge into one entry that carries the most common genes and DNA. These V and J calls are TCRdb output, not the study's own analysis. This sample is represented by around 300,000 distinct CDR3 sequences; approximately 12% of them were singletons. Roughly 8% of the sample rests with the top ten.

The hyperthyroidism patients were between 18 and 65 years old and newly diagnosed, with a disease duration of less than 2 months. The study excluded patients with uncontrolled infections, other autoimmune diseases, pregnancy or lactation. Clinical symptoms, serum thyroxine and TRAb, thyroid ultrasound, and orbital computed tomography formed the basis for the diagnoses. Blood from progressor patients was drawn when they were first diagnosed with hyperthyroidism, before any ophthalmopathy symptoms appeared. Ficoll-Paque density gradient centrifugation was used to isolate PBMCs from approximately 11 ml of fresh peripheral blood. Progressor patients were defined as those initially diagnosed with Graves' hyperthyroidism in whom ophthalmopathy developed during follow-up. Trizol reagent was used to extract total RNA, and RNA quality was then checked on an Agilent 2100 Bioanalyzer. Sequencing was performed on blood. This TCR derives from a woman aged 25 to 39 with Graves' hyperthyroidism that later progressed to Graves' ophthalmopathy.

The CDR3: CASSPLEASGLFGETQYF. The DNA sequence is given as TGTGCCAGCTCACCACTAGAGGCTAGCGGGCTGTTCGGCGAGACCCAGTACTTC. The receptor chain draws on TRBV18 and TRBJ2-5; 8 nucleotides in the junction match TRBD2. Inclusive of the bounding cysteine and phenylalanine, the CDR3 is 18 residues long. Only the CDR3 DNA is retained, 54 bases long and in frame from the first base. The junction shows trimming of 1 base on V and 5 bases on J, and the gene matches do not reach 15 bases of it. Based on the germline V gene, the CDR1 and CDR2 sequences are KGHSH and LQKENI. Reference TRBV18 and TRBJ2-5 genes cover what lies past the CDR3, so the full variable domain is NAGVMQNPRHLVRRRGQEARLRCSPMKGHSHVYWYRQLPEEGLKFMVYLQKENIIDESGMPKERFSAEFPKEGPSILRIQQVVRGDSAAYFCASSPLEASGLFGETQYFGPGTRLLVL.